This T cell receptor (beta chain) was recovered during a study of blood T cell repertoires in COVID-19. A single count supports this clone. Assay used: immunoSEQ multiplex PCR; TCRdb lists only in-frame clones, some missing. The repertoire includes roughly 86,000 clones, around four fifths of them detected once, and about 2% sits in the top ten. CDR1 and CDR2 (germline): SGHNT, YENEEA. The CDR3 extends over 15 amino acids. The V and J ends lost 2 bases and 0 bases respectively, with 10 bases between them. Sequencing was performed on peripheral blood. This receptor was identified in a woman aged 70-85 years with acute or convalescent COVID-19. The chain links TRBV11-3 to TRBJ1-1; D might be TRBD1 (5 bases). CDR3 residues: CASSLIGGLNTEAFF. Written as DNA, the CDR3 is TGTGCCAGCAGCTTAATCGGGGGGTTGAACACTGAAGCTTTCTTT.